Below are 9 T cell receptor beta chains sequenced from a single sample in a study of blood T cells in healthy people across ages. Primers used in a second PCR of about 6 to 11 cycles were a sample-barcoded 5' primer and a J-beta primer mix. Via MiXCR, TCRdb re-called the 5' RACE reads, giving one row per CDR3 protein. The sample has 1.5 million to 2 million distinct CDR3 sequences, about 28% seen once. The sample was blood. Source of these receptors: a woman in her thirties in good health.

This chain uses TRBV12-3 or TRBV12-4 with TRBJ2-7; TRBD2 matches at 9 bases. The CDR3 is made up of 15 amino acids. The trim removed 0 bases at V and 2 bases at J, leaving 2 bases unmatched. CDR3 amino acids: CASSLARGGTYEQYF. The CDR3 region has the DNA TGTGCCAGCAGTTTAGCGCGGGGGGGCACCTACGAGCAGTACTTC.

The table lists this clonotype with a count of one. This chain uses TRBV7-6 with TRBJ2-5, with 10 bases matching TRBD1. Germline V gene sequence: CDR1 SGHVS, CDR2 FNYEAQ. The CDR3 is made up of 16 amino acids. Trimming took 5 bases from V and 4 from J; bases not matched to a gene: 10. The CDR3 region is CASSNPGTGEGETQYF. In nucleotides, the CDR3 is TGTGCCAGCAGCAACCCAGGGACAGGGGAAGGAGAGACCCAGTACTTC.

Points on this clonotype: A much bigger clone sits one base away, suggesting this may be a read error. The chain is built from TRBV6-2 or TRBV6-3 and TRBJ2-1, with TRBD2 matching 7 bases. CDR3 size: 14 residues. CDR1 and CDR2 from the germline V gene are MNHEY and SVGEGT. The CDR3 nucleotides read TGTGCCTGCAGTTCGGGGGGTCCGTTCAATGAGCAGTTCTTC. As protein: CACSSGGPFNEQFF.

V gene TRBV14 combines with J gene TRBJ1-1; D unclear. Per germline, CDR1 SGHDN and CDR2 FVKESK. This CDR3 is 14 amino acids long. Trimming left V 3 bases short and J 4 bases short, with 12 bases between. CDR3 in amino acids: CASSQRRVSTEAFF. The DNA for the CDR3 is TGTGCCAGCAGCCAGAGGCGGGTGAGCACTGAAGCTTTCTTT.

To note about this clonotype: Compared with germline, one end of the junction differs, possibly owing to a read error. The rearrangement joins TRBV5-1 to TRBJ2-7, with TRBD1 identical over 12 bases. This CDR3 is built from 14 residues. Germline V CDR1 and CDR2: SGHRS, YFSETQ. The CDR3: CASSRGQGAGEQHF. CDR3 DNA: TGCGCCAGCAGTAGGGGACAGGGGGCCGGGGAGCAGCACTTC.

This rearrangement joins TRBV5-1 to TRBJ2-4; TRBD1 agrees at 7 bases. TRBJ2-5 matches the DNA end more closely, so the J call is doubtful. CDR1 SGHRS and CDR2 YFSETQ come from the germline V gene. CDR3 length: 16 amino acids. CDR3 region: CASSLEVQGVQETQYF. As DNA, the CDR3 is TGCGCCAGCAGCTTGGAGGTCCAGGGGGTCCAAGAGACCCAGTACTTC.

The J gene is TRBJ2-1, the V gene TRBV10-1, with D maybe TRBD1 (6 bases). CDR1 and CDR2 (germline): WNHNN, SYGVQD (reference sequence). The CDR3 has 14 amino acids. V lost 5 bases and J 6 bases, leaving 14 bases between the germline ends. The CDR3 loop is CASSPGQVCNEQFF. CDR3 DNA sequence: TGCGCCAGCAGTCCGGGACAAGTCTGCAATGAGCAGTTCTTC.

In this sample, this clonotype turned up a few times. The rearrangement uses TRBV7-9 and TRBJ2-1; a possible D gene is TRBD1 (5 bases). This CDR3 has 12 residues. CDR1 is SEHNR and CDR2 is FQNEAQ in the germline V gene (reference sequence). Between the trimmed V and J ends, which lost 7 bases and 10 bases, there was a span of 14 bases. CDR3 sequence (DNA): TGTGCCAGCACCACCAGGGTGGGGGAGCAGTTCTTC. Its translation: CASTTRVGEQFF.

This clonotype was seen only a few times. The rearrangement links TRBV20-1 to TRBJ2-5; 8 bases align to TRBD2. The CDR3 runs 17 residues. The V gene end was trimmed by 0 bases and the J gene end by 4 bases; junction bases not matched to a gene: 13. The germline V gene has CDR1 DFQATT and CDR2 SNEGSKA (reference sequence). The CDR3 DNA follows: TGCAGTGCTAGAGATATGACACGAGGGACTAGTGGAGAGACCCAGTACTTC. Its translation: CSARDMTRGTSGETQYF.